These 3 T cell receptor beta chains originate from one sample sequenced in a study of identical twins. Via MiXCR, TCRdb re-called the 5' RACE reads, giving one row per CDR3 protein. The table shows around 280,000 distinct CDR3 sequences, with 8% to 9% occurring only once. These same records also appear under a second study, on yellow fever vaccine responses in identical twins.

The sequenced material came from memory (CD45RO+) T cells sorted from blood. These receptors all stem from a woman aged 18-29 years in good health.

This clonotype has only a few counts. The chain joins TRBV12-3 or TRBV12-4 to TRBJ2-1, with D possibly matching TRBD2 (5 bases). The CDR3 is made up of 12 amino acids. Trimming pared 3 bases from V and 8 bases from J, leaving 8 bases between. The CDR3 region is CASSFKADEQFF. In nucleotides, the CDR3 is TGTGCCAGCAGTTTTAAAGCGGATGAGCAGTTCTTC.

This clonotype was seen at least ten times. This chain uses TRBV20-1 with TRBJ2-2; 12 bases line up with TRBD2. In germline, CDR1 is DFQATT, CDR2 SNEGSKA (reference sequence). The CDR3 is 17 residues long. Trimming at V came to 0 bases and at J to 2 bases, leaving 4 bases not matched to a gene. CDR3 coding DNA: TGCAGTGCTAGAGATAGGACTAGCGGGGCCAACACCGGGGAGCTGTTTTTT. Translated, it gives CSARDRTSGANTGELFF.

This clonotype was detected a few times. V and J are TRBV10-2 and TRBJ1-5; D is perhaps TRBD1 (5 bases). The germline CDR1 and CDR2 sequences are WSHSY and SAAADI. The CDR3 spans 14 residues. Trimming took off 3 bases at V and 5 bases at J, with 11 bases between the two ends. The CDR3 coding sequence is TGCGCCAGCAGTGATGTGGTCAGGGATCAGCCCCAGCATTTT. Its translation: CASSDVVRDQPQHF.